The 25 T cell receptor beta chains presented below share a single source sample, sequenced in a study of shared clonotypes between healthy human individuals. Some clones are missing from TCRdb's copy, which holds only in-frame ones; the method was immunoSEQ multiplex PCR. The sample carries about 680,000 clones, roughly nine tenths recorded once. CD45RO negativity and positive selection for CCR7 defined naive CD8 cells, a population that excluded terminally differentiated effector memory CD45RA+ cells. Sequencing input: naive CD8+ T cells sorted from blood. The receptors were sampled from a man aged 25-45 years in good health.

This clone has only one observation. This chain links TRBV21-1 with TRBJ1-2. TRBV21-1 is described as a pseudogene. This CDR3 has 16 residues. CDR3 bases: TGTGCCAGCAGCAAAGATGGCAGCGGAAGAACCTATGGCTACACCTTC. Its protein is CASSKDGSGRTYGYTF.

The V call is TRBV6-1, the J call TRBJ2-7, with 12 bases matching TRBD2. The CDR3 consists of 11 residues. CDR1 and CDR2 (germline): MNHNS, SASEGT. V shed 11 bases, J shed 4 bases, and the junction held 0 bases outside the gene matches. DNA for the CDR3: TGTGCCGGGACTAGCGGGTACGAGCAGTACTTC. It is translated as CAGTSGYEQYF.

The rearrangement joins TRBV19 to TRBJ1-5; TRBD1 matches 9 bases. J lost 2 bases, V lost 7 bases, and 6 bases had no gene match. This CDR3 spans 15 amino acids. Germline V gives CDR1 LNHDA, CDR2 SQIVND (reference sequence). In DNA, the CDR3 is TGTGCCAGTACTACGACAGGGGGAGGCAATCAGCCCCAGCATTTT. Protein: CASTTTGGGNQPQHF.

Only one count was recorded for this clone. The chain uses TRBV12-5 and TRBJ2-7; maybe TRBD1 (6 bases). V lost 7 bases, J lost 5 bases, and 15 bases lay in between. Germline-derived CDR1 and CDR2 are LGHNT and FRNRAP. The CDR3 is 13 amino acids. The CDR3: CASDTHTGNEQYF. CDR3 nucleotide sequence: TGTGCTAGTGACACCCACACAGGGAACGAGCAGTACTTC. The full variable domain, with the rest looked up from reference TRBV12-5 and TRBJ2-7, is DARVTQTPRHKVTEMGQEVTMRCQPILGHNTVFWYRQTMMQGLELLAYFRNRAPLDDSGMPKDRFSAEMPDATLATLKIQPSEPRDSAVYFCASDTHTGNEQYFGPGTRLTVT.

CDR3 DNA sequence: TGTGCCAGCTCACCGGAAACCCTGACAGTAGCCAAAAACATTCAGTACTTC. Translating gives CASSPETLTVAKNIQYF. V gene TRBV18 combines with J gene TRBJ2-4; D perhaps matches TRBD1 (5 bases). The germline V gene has CDR1 KGHSH and CDR2 LQKENI. Trimming took off 3 bases at V and 0 bases at J, with 15 bases between the two ends. The CDR3 loop spans 17 amino acids.

The chain carries TRBV2 and TRBJ2-7; 9 positions match TRBD2. V gave up 8 bases and J gave up 0 bases; unmatched junction bases: 5. This CDR3 comprises 14 residues. Per the germline V gene, CDR1 is SNHLY and CDR2 is FYNNEI. CDR3 in DNA: TGTGCCAGCCGGAGCGGGAGGTACTCCTACGAGCAGTACTTC. This encodes CASRSGRYSYEQYF.

V gene TRBV28 combines with J gene TRBJ2-1; a weak D match, TRBD1 (7 bases). Germline values: CDR1 MDHEN, CDR2 SYDVKM. The CDR3 has 18 amino acids. V lost 10 bases to trimming and J lost 3 bases, with 28 bases between them. The CDR3 reads CATVDRTTPGVYYNEQFF. The CDR3, as DNA: TGTGCCACGGTGGACAGGACGACCCCGGGGGTATACTACAATGAGCAGTTCTTC.

V is TRBV28 and J is TRBJ2-3; D is tentatively TRBD1 or TRBD2 (5 bases each). Germline assignment: CDR1 MDHEN and CDR2 SYDVKM. Trimming left V 6 bases short and J 4 bases short, with 20 bases between. The CDR3 is 16 amino acids. This CDR3 reads CASRTPGPAGPDTQYF. CDR3 in DNA: TGTGCCAGCAGAACTCCGGGACCGGCGGGCCCAGATACGCAGTATTTT.

The rearrangement links TRBV9 to TRBJ2-1, with D tentatively TRBD1 (5 bases). The CDR3 is 15 residues long. Germline V gene lookup returns CDR1 SGDLS and CDR2 YYNGEE. V shed 0 bases and J shed 5 bases, with 12 bases lying between them. The CDR3 reads CASSVGQGMDNEQFF. The CDR3 nucleotides are TGTGCCAGCAGCGTAGGTCAGGGTATGGACAATGAGCAGTTCTTC.

The chain is built from TRBV19 and TRBJ2-1; D is unresolved. Germline CDR1 and CDR2: LNHDA and SQIVND (reference sequence). Deletions cut 3 bases from V and 8 bases from J, with 14 bases between. There are 14 residues in the CDR3. DNA for the CDR3: TGTGCCAGTAGTATGATGAGTGGTGGCTATGAGCAGTTCTTC. This sequence encodes CASSMMSGGYEQFF.

Worth noting for this clone: Other DNA sequences of this sample code for an identical CDR3. The gene calls are TRBV7-9 and TRBJ2-1, with TRBD2 matching 7 bases. V was clipped by 1 base and J by 4 bases; unmatched bases: 7. Germline lookup yields CDR1 SEHNR and CDR2 FQNEAQ (reference sequence). This CDR3 is built from 16 residues. The DNA of the CDR3 is TGTGCCAGCAGCTTAGGTTCTAGCGGACTGTACAATGAGCAGTTCTTC. The encoded protein is CASSLGSSGLYNEQFF.

This rearrangement joins TRBV6-5 to TRBJ1-5, with D unclear. The CDR3 is made up of 15 amino acids. V gave up 0 bases and J gave up 1 base, with 7 bases separating them. Germline V gene sequence: CDR1 MNHEY, CDR2 SVGAGI. Here the CDR3 reads CASSYSWQSNQPQHF. The CDR3 region has the DNA TGTGCCAGCAGTTACTCGTGGCAGAGCAATCAGCCCCAGCATTTT.

The chain has TRBV5-1 and TRBJ2-7; weak D call: TRBD1 (5 bases). The CDR3 loop spans 13 amino acids. CDR1 SGHRS and CDR2 YFSETQ come from the germline V gene. Trimming pared 2 bases from V and 3 bases from J, leaving 9 bases between. CDR3 region: CASSFDSNYEQYF. The CDR3, as DNA: TGCGCCAGCAGCTTCGACAGTAACTACGAGCAGTACTTC.

This clone was observed a single time. This chain links TRBV28 with TRBJ2-3; 8 bases agree with TRBD2. The junction had 5 bases not matched to a gene; V was cut back by 6 bases and J by 3 bases. Germline CDR1 and CDR2: MDHEN and SYDVKM. The CDR3 covers 14 residues. CDR3 sequence reads: CASRPLAGTDTQYF. In nucleotides, the CDR3 is TGTGCCAGCAGACCTTTAGCGGGAACAGATACGCAGTATTTT. Supplemented by reference TRBV28 and TRBJ2-3, the full variable domain reads DVKVTQSSRYLVKRTGEKVFLECVQDMDHENMFWYRQDPGLGLRLIYFSYDVKMKEKGDIPEGYSVSREKKERFSLILESASTNQTSMYLCASRPLAGTDTQYFGPGTRLTVL.

CDR3 protein: CASSSNRDLVTEAFF. The CDR3 DNA is TGTGCCAGCAGCTCAAACCGGGACCTGGTGACTGAAGCTTTCTTT. V gene TRBV5-5 combines with J gene TRBJ1-1; D may be TRBD1 (5 bases). V shed 3 bases and J shed 5 bases, with 17 bases lying between them. This CDR3 is built from 15 residues. Germline V lookup: CDR1 SGHKS, CDR2 YYEKEE (reference sequence).

This chain joins TRBV7-9 and TRBJ2-7; 10 bases are a match to TRBD2. V lost 7 bases to trimming and J lost 3 bases; unmatched junction nucleotides: 15. The CDR3 sequence is 17 residues long. Germline CDR1 reads SEHNR; CDR2 reads FQNEAQ (reference sequence). Here the CDR3 reads CASTNEREGPGFYEQYF. CDR3 in DNA: TGTGCCAGCACTAACGAGCGGGAGGGCCCGGGTTTCTACGAGCAGTACTTC.

The chain uses TRBV6-6 and TRBJ2-7; possible D gene TRBD2, 6 bases. Trimming stripped 4 bases from V and 0 bases from J, with 13 bases between. The CDR3 covers 15 residues. Germline CDR1 MNHNY, CDR2 SVGAGI (reference sequence). The CDR3 DNA sequence: TGTGCCAGCAGTTGGGGGGTAAGGGTCTCCTACGAGCAGTACTTC. Translation gives CASSWGVRVSYEQYF.

This sequence joins TRBV21-1 and TRBJ1-2; the table names TRBD1, a call not compared with the DNA. TRBV21-1 is a pseudogene locus. The CDR3 contains 13 residues. CDR3 sequence reads: CASSKDTNYGYTF. Here the CDR3 DNA reads TGTGCCAGCAGCAAAGACACTAACTATGGCTACACCTTC.

This clone was recorded once. The CDR3 loop is CAITVGEQYF. In DNA, the CDR3 is TGTGCCATTACCGTAGGAGAGCAGTACTTC. This chain uses TRBV2 with TRBJ2-7; D not resolved. The ends were cut back, 10 bases at V and 7 bases at J, with 11 bases in the middle. The CDR3 has 10 residues. CDR1 and CDR2 from the germline V gene are SNHLY and FYNNEI.

The chain has TRBV6-1 and TRBJ2-1; TRBD2 is a possible D gene (7 bases). Germline-derived CDR1 and CDR2 are MNHNS and SASEGT. There are 15 residues in the CDR3. Trimming removed 3 bases from V and 6 bases from J, with 15 bases in between. The DNA for the CDR3 is TGTGCCAGCAGTGAGGGGGGGCGTAGGTCCAATGAGCAGTTCTTC. It codes for CASSEGGRRSNEQFF.

The chain joins TRBV4-3 to TRBJ2-7; 9 bases agree with TRBD2. J lost 0 bases, V lost 2 bases, and 2 bases had no gene match. CDR3 size: 15 residues. Germline V gene lookup returns CDR1 LGHNA and CDR2 YSLEER. The chain's CDR3 is CASSQIAGDSYEQYF. DNA of the CDR3: TGCGCCAGCAGCCAAATAGCGGGAGACTCCTACGAGCAGTACTTC.

This clone appeared once. This chain links TRBV5-5 with TRBJ2-7; D might be TRBD1 (6 bases). CDR3 length equals 15 residues. CDR1 is SGHKS and CDR2 is YYEKEE in the germline V gene (reference sequence). Trimming cost V 5 bases and J 1 base, with 16 bases left between them. The CDR3 protein is CASRTGQGNSYEQYF. As DNA, the CDR3 is TGTGCCAGCAGGACCGGGCAGGGGAATTCCTACGAGCAGTACTTC.

The chain links TRBV7-2 to TRBJ2-7; weak D call: TRBD2 (5 bases). In germline, CDR1 is SGHTA, CDR2 FQGNSA. V was pared by 2 bases and J by 3 bases, with 23 bases between. The CDR3 is 18 residues long. CDR3 nucleotides: TGTGCCAGCAGCTTAAAGGTTTGGGGAACAGCGGACCTCTACGAGCAGTACTTC. Protein: CASSLKVWGTADLYEQYF.

This chain connects TRBV15 to TRBJ2-7; no clear D. Germline-derived CDR1 and CDR2 are LNHNV and YYDKDF (reference sequence). With 8 bases removed from V and 3 bases from J, the gap between germline ends came to 17 bases. The CDR3 length is 14 residues. The CDR3 spells CATSAGRSDYEQYF. The CDR3 DNA reads as TGTGCCACCTCTGCCGGGCGCTCGGACTACGAGCAGTACTTC.

This clone is a singleton in its sample. This chain uses TRBV6-1 with TRBJ2-7; D gene ambiguous. This CDR3 region has 13 residues. Germline lookup yields CDR1 MNHNS and CDR2 SASEGT. Trimming shortened V by 3 bases and J by 3 bases, and 9 bases separated the two germline ends. The chain's CDR3 is CASSDYYSYEQYF. The CDR3 nucleotides read TGTGCCAGCAGTGACTATTACAGCTACGAGCAGTACTTC.